Listed below are T cell receptor beta chains from one sample, sequenced in a study of T-cell memory formation after mild COVID-19. In TCRdb, the 5' RACE reads were re-called with MiXCR into one record per CDR3 protein. The sample carries 450,000 to 650,000 distinct CDR3 sequences, approximately 20% recorded once. Sequenced: PBMCs or a T cell subset sorted from them (not recorded which). These receptor sequences come from an adult woman who had mild COVID-19 (a few samples of this study predate the infection). Cell type and time point are not known. Each CDR3 is given with its conserved first and last residue. The D gene is left open where the match is weak. A clone size is listed for some rows: how often the clone was seen (once, few, many), or a class if it is expanded.

V: TRBV4-3
size: NA
D: NA
J: TRBJ1-1
CDR3: CASSQEPGSAEAFF
DNA: TGCGCCAGCAGCCAAGAGCCAGGAAGCGCTGAAGCTTTCTTT

V: TRBV20-1
size: many
D: NA
J: TRBJ2-2
CDR3: CSASRRGGRELFF
DNA: TGCAGTGCTAGTCGGAGGGGAGGCCGGGAGCTGTTTTTT

V: TRBV5-1
size: NA
D: NA
J: TRBJ1-2
CDR3: CASSLDYAGLVGYTF
DNA: TGCGCCAGCAGCTTGGATTATGCAGGTCTCGTTGGCTACACCTTC

V: TRBV2
size: few
D: TRBD1
J: TRBJ2-1
CDR3: CASSGDRGSYNEQFF
DNA: TGTGCCAGCAGCGGGGACAGGGGATCCTACAATGAGCAGTTCTTC

V: TRBV19
size: few
D: TRBD2
J: TRBJ2-7
CDR3: CASSIDLLGLVDEQYF
DNA: TGTGCCAGTAGTATAGATCTATTGGGACTAGTTGACGAGCAGTACTTC

V: TRBV10-3
size: few
D: NA
J: TRBJ2-2
CDR3: CATTTGGELFF
DNA: TGTGCCACCACAACTGGCGGGGAGCTGTTTTTT

V: TRBV15
size: NA
D: TRBD1
J: TRBJ2-3
CDR3: CATSRGLRDRRTDTQYF
DNA: TGTGCCACCAGCAGAGGACTCCGGGACAGGAGGACAGATACGCAGTATTTT

V: TRBV20-1
size: NA
D: TRBD2
J: TRBJ2-7
CDR3: CSARHSGKSSYEQYF
DNA: TGCAGTGCTAGACATAGCGGGAAGAGCTCCTACGAGCAGTACTTC

V: TRBV12-3/TRBV12-4
size: NA
D: TRBD2
J: TRBJ2-5
CDR3: CASSRTSGTETQYF
DNA: TGTGCCAGCAGCCGGACTAGCGGGACGGAGACCCAGTACTTC

V: TRBV29-1
size: few
D: NA
J: TRBJ2-3
CDR3: CSTRADTQYF
DNA: TGCAGCACGCGGGCAGATACGCAGTATTTT

V: TRBV11-2
size: NA
D: TRBD1
J: TRBJ1-1
CDR3: CASSIMTGMNTEAFF
DNA: TGTGCCAGCAGCATTATGACAGGGATGAACACTGAAGCTTTCTTT

V: TRBV27
size: NA
D: NA
J: TRBJ2-3
CDR3: CASSLLKWDTQYF
DNA: TGTGCCAGCAGTTTATTGAAGTGGGATACGCAGTATTTT

V: TRBV24-1
size: NA
D: NA
J: TRBJ1-3
CDR3: CASPMARSGNTIYF
DNA: TGTGCCTCACCCATGGCCCGCTCTGGAAACACCATATATTTT

V: TRBV5-1
size: NA
D: NA
J: TRBJ2-1
CDR3: CASSPYLSYNEQFF
DNA: TGCGCCAGCAGCCCCTACCTTTCCTACAATGAGCAGTTCTTC

V: TRBV20-1
size: few
D: NA
J: TRBJ1-2
CDR3: CSARGGAHNYGYTF
DNA: TGCAGTGCTAGAGGGGGGGCGCACAACTATGGCTACACCTTC

V: TRBV20-1
size: many
D: TRBD2
J: TRBJ2-1
CDR3: CSARSLAGGTYNEQFF
DNA: TGCAGTGCTAGAAGCCTAGCGGGGGGGACCTACAATGAGCAGTTCTTC

V: TRBV5-6
size: few
D: TRBD1
J: TRBJ2-5
CDR3: CASNLDRGLETQYF
DNA: TGTGCCAGCAACCTAGACAGGGGGCTAGAGACCCAGTACTTC

V: TRBV25-1
size: few
D: NA
J: TRBJ1-1
CDR3: CASSAGLGTEAFF
DNA: TGTGCCAGCAGTGCTGGGTTGGGCACTGAAGCTTTCTTT

V: TRBV9
size: NA
D: TRBD2
J: TRBJ2-1
CDR3: CASSVGCGSMFEQFF
DNA: TGTGCCAGCAGCGTAGGGTGCGGGAGCATGTTTGAGCAGTTCTTC

V: TRBV24-1
size: NA
D: TRBD1
J: TRBJ2-5
CDR3: CATSGPGQGLQETQYF
DNA: TGTGCCACCAGTGGCCCGGGACAGGGGCTCCAAGAGACCCAGTACTTC

V: TRBV11-2
size: NA
D: NA
J: TRBJ2-2
CDR3: CASSGDRITGELFF
DNA: TGTGCCAGCAGCGGCGACAGGATCACCGGGGAGCTGTTTTTT

V: TRBV11-3
size: NA
D: TRBD2
J: TRBJ2-5
CDR3: CASSYGLAGVGETQYF
DNA: TGTGCCAGCAGCTACGGACTAGCGGGAGTCGGAGAGACCCAGTACTTC

V: TRBV12-3/TRBV12-4
size: NA
D: TRBD2
J: TRBJ2-7
CDR3: CASSGVAGVNEQYF
DNA: TGTGCCAGCAGTGGAGTAGCGGGGGTCAACGAGCAGTACTTC

V: TRBV13
size: NA
D: NA
J: TRBJ2-7
CDR3: CASSFRDSHSYEQYF
DNA: TGTGCCAGCAGCTTTCGGGACTCCCACTCCTACGAGCAGTACTTC

V: TRBV7-8
size: few
D: TRBD2
J: TRBJ2-1
CDR3: CASSLERERQFF
DNA: TGTGCCAGCAGCTTAGAGCGGGAGCGTCAGTTCTTC

V: TRBV3-2
size: NA
D: NA
J: TRBJ2-7
CDR3: CASSQAGQPSYEQYF
DNA: TGTGCCAGCAGCCAGGCGGGACAGCCCTCCTACGAGCAGTACTTC

V: TRBV5-1
size: NA
D: TRBD1
J: TRBJ1-4
CDR3: CASSLDRGEKLFF
DNA: TGCGCCAGCAGCTTGGACAGGGGCGAAAAACTGTTTTTT

V: TRBV18
size: once
D: NA
J: TRBJ2-1
CDR3: CASSPGIPGFDEQFF
DNA: TGTGCCAGCTCACCAGGGATTCCGGGGTTCGATGAGCAGTTCTTC

V: TRBV7-8
size: few
D: NA
J: TRBJ2-3
CDR3: CASSVDYPSTDTQYF
DNA: TGTGCCAGCAGCGTGGACTATCCTAGCACAGATACGCAGTATTTT

V: TRBV29-1
size: few
D: NA
J: TRBJ2-3
CDR3: CSVDVGLTDTQYF
DNA: TGCAGCGTTGATGTGGGGCTCACAGATACGCAGTATTTT

V: TRBV5-1
size: few
D: NA
J: TRBJ2-1
CDR3: CASSLGVGGNNEQFF
DNA: TGCGCCAGCAGCTTGGGTGTGGGGGGTAACAATGAGCAGTTCTTC

V: TRBV2
size: NA
D: TRBD1
J: TRBJ1-5
CDR3: CASTRTGNQPQHF
DNA: TGTGCCAGCACTAGGACAGGGAATCAGCCCCAGCATTTT

V: TRBV14
size: NA
D: NA
J: TRBJ2-2
CDR3: CASSRTLTANTGELFF
DNA: TGTGCCAGCAGCCGAACGTTGACAGCCAACACCGGGGAGCTGTTTTTT

V: TRBV12-3/TRBV12-4
size: many
D: NA
J: TRBJ2-7
CDR3: CASSHGGVYEQYF
DNA: TGTGCCAGCAGCCACGGCGGGGTCTACGAGCAGTACTTC

V: TRBV7-9
size: NA
D: TRBD2
J: TRBJ2-3
CDR3: CAGSGGPTDTQYF
DNA: TGTGCCGGTTCGGGGGGGCCCACAGATACGCAGTATTTT

V: TRBV4-3
size: few
D: NA
J: TRBJ2-7
CDR3: CASSQNLGYEQYF
DNA: TGCGCCAGCAGCCAAAACTTGGGCTACGAGCAGTACTTC

V: TRBV12-3/TRBV12-4
size: NA
D: NA
J: TRBJ2-5
CDR3: CASSFQGLAQETQYF
DNA: TGTGCCAGCAGTTTTCAGGGACTGGCCCAAGAGACCCAGTACTTC

V: TRBV19
size: NA
D: NA
J: TRBJ2-7
CDR3: CASSEGKGVRISYEQYF
DNA: TGTGCCAGTTCCGAGGGGAAAGGGGTAAGGATCTCCTACGAGCAGTACTTC

V: TRBV7-9
size: few
D: TRBD2
J: TRBJ2-1
CDR3: CAISTSVRYNEQFF
DNA: TGTGCCATTTCGACTAGCGTCCGTTACAATGAGCAGTTCTTC

V: TRBV5-5
size: few
D: NA
J: TRBJ1-2
CDR3: CASSLFMGDYGYTF
DNA: TGTGCCAGCAGTCTGTTTATGGGGGACTATGGCTACACCTTC

V: TRBV5-6
size: NA
D: NA
J: TRBJ2-7
CDR3: CASSFQSGHSSTQQYF
DNA: TGTGCCAGCAGCTTTCAATCAGGACATTCATCTACGCAGCAGTACTTC

V: TRBV27
size: few
D: NA
J: TRBJ2-1
CDR3: CASSLAGSNYNEQFF
DNA: TGTGCCAGCAGTTTGGCTGGGTCCAACTACAATGAGCAGTTCTTC

V: TRBV27
size: NA
D: NA
J: TRBJ2-5
CDR3: CASSSRDTQETQYF
DNA: TGTGCCAGCAGTTCCCGGGACACCCAAGAGACCCAGTACTTC

V: TRBV7-9
size: NA
D: NA
J: TRBJ2-7
CDR3: CASSSGGVHEQYF
DNA: TGTGCCAGCAGCTCAGGCGGGGTCCACGAGCAGTACTTC

V: TRBV6-6
size: few
D: NA
J: TRBJ1-5
CDR3: CASSYGDSNQPQHF
DNA: TGTGCCAGCAGTTACGGGGATAGCAATCAGCCCCAGCATTTT

V: TRBV6-1
size: NA
D: TRBD2
J: TRBJ2-1
CDR3: CASSEPAGSGGNEQFF
DNA: TGTGCCAGCAGTGAACCAGCAGGATCGGGGGGTAATGAGCAGTTCTTC